This TCR beta chain was observed in a study of T cell responses to AZD1222 COVID-19 vaccine. General study findings and limits: Repertoires were obtained solely post-peak T cell response. Increased Spike-specific TCR breadth and depth were observed after two AZD1222 doses. Only a handful of individuals given AZD1222 were seropositive at baseline.

Some clones are missing from TCRdb's copy, which holds only in-frame ones; the method was immunoSEQ multiplex PCR. The profile shows more than 80,000 clones, 80% to 90% of them singletons. In regard to this clone: What it recognizes is unknown.

Germline assignment: CDR1 LGHNA and CDR2 YSLEER. CDR3 length: 15 amino acids. The V and J ends lost 0 bases and 10 bases, in that order; junction bases with no gene match: 6. The input for sequencing was peripheral blood, taken 28 days after the second AZD1222 dose. This TCR came from an adult who received the AZD1222 COVID-19 vaccine. J is TRBJ2-1 and V is TRBV4-3; TRBD2 matches 10 bases. CDR3 nucleotide sequence: TGCGCCAGCAGCCAAGAGCGGCTAGCGGGAGTAGAGCAGTTCTTC. This translates into CASSQERLAGVEQFF.